Shown below are 25 T cell receptor beta chains from a single sample sequenced in a study of cytotoxic CD8 clonotypes in ibrutinib-treated CLL. Data came from immunoSEQ multiplex PCR; TCRdb stores just in-frame clones and leaves some out. In the table there are about 140,000 clones, 91% of which are singletons. The material was PBMCs, obtained after 12 months of ibrutinib treatment. The receptors originated from a human donor with chronic lymphocytic leukemia.

The rearrangement uses TRBV9 and TRBJ1-2; D uncertain. This CDR3 is built from 16 residues. Germline V CDR1 and CDR2: SGDLS, YYNGEE. The V gene lost 0 bases and the J gene lost 4 bases, with 16 bases spanning the gap. This CDR3 reads CASSVEQTDNFYGYTF. For the CDR3, the DNA is TGTGCCAGCAGCGTAGAACAGACTGACAACTTCTATGGCTACACCTTC.

In this sample, this clone turned up once. The chain couples TRBV9 to TRBJ2-3; 8 nucleotides agree with TRBD2. The CDR3 totals 16 residues. The V segment lost 0 bases and the J segment 4 bases; nucleotides outside the gene matches: 7. Germline V CDR1 and CDR2: SGDLS, YYNGEE. This chain's CDR3 is CASSVVSGSVSDTQYF. DNA of the CDR3: TGTGCCAGCAGCGTAGTAAGCGGGAGTGTCTCAGATACGCAGTATTTT.

The CDR3 here is CASSEVRDGGYTF. CDR3 DNA sequence: TGTGCCAGCAGTGAGGTGAGGGATGGCGGCTACACCTTC. The J gene is TRBJ1-2, the V gene TRBV2; D is unresolved. The CDR3 covers 13 residues. Germline V gene lookup returns CDR1 SNHLY and CDR2 FYNNEI. Trimming pared 3 bases from V and 8 bases from J, leaving 13 bases between.

V gene TRBV18 combines with J gene TRBJ1-3; D uncertain. CDR3 size: 14 residues. The V gene's germline CDR1 is KGHSH and CDR2 LQKENI. Trimming took off 6 bases at V and 4 bases at J, with 13 bases between the two ends. The CDR3 region is CASSPESLGNTIYF. The CDR3 region has the DNA TGTGCCAGCTCCCCAGAGAGTCTCGGAAACACCATATATTTT.

This chain joins TRBV5-1 and TRBJ1-4; 7 positions agree with TRBD1. V lost 5 bases, J lost 4 bases, and 8 bases stayed unmatched. Germline V lookup: CDR1 SGHRS, CDR2 YFSETQ. CDR3 length: 15 residues. The CDR3 bases are TGCGCCAGCAGTTGGAGGGGGCGCGATAATGAAAAACTGTTTTTT. Translating gives CASSWRGRDNEKLFF.

To note about this clone: This CDR3 is also generated by other DNA sequences in the sample. V gene TRBV28 combines with J gene TRBJ1-5, with D possibly being TRBD1 (5 bases). This CDR3 region has 13 residues. Germline CDR1 is MDHEN and CDR2 is SYDVKM. V was trimmed by 6 bases and J by 2 bases, leaving 8 bases between them. CDR3 sequence (DNA): TGTGCCAGCAGGGGGGGTGGCAATCAGCCCCAGCATTTT. Amino acids: CASRGGGNQPQHF.

This clone was seen once. This sequence joins TRBV19 and TRBJ2-1, with D unresolved. The V end was cut by 6 bases, the J end by 8 bases, with 11 bases between. The germline gives CDR1 LNHDA, CDR2 SQIVND (reference sequence). This CDR3 spans 12 amino acids. The CDR3 nucleotides read TGTGCCAGTAGGCCGGGTGGCCATGAGCAGTTCTTC. Encoded protein: CASRPGGHEQFF.

The gene calls are TRBV30 and TRBJ2-1; D gene ambiguous. V was shortened by 4 bases and J by 12 bases, with 19 bases between the two germline ends. CDR3 length equals 13 residues. Germline CDR1 GTSNPN, CDR2 SVGIG (reference sequence). The CDR3 loop is CAWISQRTLGQFF. The CDR3 nucleotides are TGTGCCTGGATATCTCAGCGAACCCTCGGGCAGTTCTTC.

This clone was recorded a few times. At one end the junction does not follow the germline gene, possibly because of a read error. This specimen includes other DNA sequences encoding the same CDR3. The chain combines TRBV7-9 with TRBJ2-1; the match to TRBD2 covers 7 bases. The CDR3 length is 14 residues. The germline CDR1 and CDR2 sequences are SEHNR and FQNEAQ (reference sequence). This CDR3 reads CASSLAGSYNEQFF. The CDR3 bases are TGTGCCAGCAGTTTAGCGGGCTCCTACAATGAGCAGTTCTTC.

The rearrangement joins TRBV19 to TRBJ1-5; D perhaps matches TRBD1 (5 bases). V gave up 3 bases and J gave up 5 bases, with 11 bases separating them. The CDR3 loop spans 14 amino acids. The V gene's germline CDR1 is LNHDA and CDR2 SQIVND (reference sequence). CDR3 nucleotides: TGTGCCAGTAGTATCTTCTGGGGGGATCAGCCCCAGCATTTT. It yields the protein CASSIFWGDQPQHF.

The chain couples TRBV10-3 to TRBJ1-5, with 8 bases matching TRBD1. CDR3 length equals 16 residues. Germline CDR1 ENHRY, CDR2 SYGVKD. Trimming removed 5 bases from V and 2 bases from J; junction bases left unmatched: 8. The CDR3 DNA reads as TGTGCCATCAGTTCCCAAGACAGGGGACGCAATCAGCCCCAGCATTTT. Its protein is CAISSQDRGRNQPQHF.

As to this clone: Relative to the germline gene, one junction end is altered; a read error may explain this. The chain carries TRBV7-7 and TRBJ2-5; D is possibly TRBD1 or TRBD2 (6 bases each). Per the germline V gene, CDR1 is SSHAT and CDR2 is FNYEAQ (reference sequence). The CDR3 sequence is 16 residues long. CDR3 region: CASSLDGGRVQETQYF. As DNA, the CDR3 is TGTGCTAGCAGCTTAGACGGGGGCCGGGTCCAAGAGACCCAGTACTTC.

The rearrangement links TRBV28 to TRBJ1-1, with 8 bases fitting TRBD1. The trim removed 5 bases at V and 4 bases at J, leaving 9 bases unmatched. Germline-derived CDR1 and CDR2 are MDHEN and SYDVKM. The CDR3 consists of 15 residues. CDR3 nucleotide sequence: TGTGCCAGCAGTCTTGGGGGGACAGGTTTCACTGAAGCTTTCTTT. Protein: CASSLGGTGFTEAFF.

The chain recombines TRBV7-6 with TRBJ2-5; D is ambiguous. This CDR3 is 15 amino acids long. CDR1 is SGHVS and CDR2 is FNYEAQ in the germline V gene. V gave up 1 base and J gave up 5 bases, with 14 bases separating them. CDR3 loop: CASSLGTESLETQYF. The CDR3 coding sequence is TGTGCCAGCAGCTTAGGCACGGAGTCCCTGGAGACCCAGTACTTC.

The V call is TRBV27, the J call TRBJ1-1; 8 bases map to TRBD1. The CDR3 totals 13 residues. V dropped 6 bases and J dropped 8; count of bases not matched to a gene: 8. The germline V gene has CDR1 MNHEY and CDR2 SMNVEV (reference sequence). Here the CDR3 DNA reads TGTGCCAGCAGGTCGAACAGGGGGACAGAAGCTTTCTTT. Residues: CASRSNRGTEAFF.

The gene calls are TRBV27 and TRBJ2-4; D unresolved. Trimming took 8 bases from V and 0 from J, leaving 20 bases between them. From germline, CDR1 is MNHEY and CDR2 SMNVEV (reference sequence). The CDR3 length is 17 residues. CDR3 sequence (DNA): TGTGCCAGCGGCACTAACACGGAAGGGATAGCCAAAAACATTCAGTACTTC. The encoded protein is CASGTNTEGIAKNIQYF.

The V call is TRBV6-6, the J call TRBJ1-2, with D perhaps matching TRBD1 (5 bases). CDR3 size: 14 residues. V shed 2 bases and J shed 2 bases, with 9 bases lying between them. The germline gives CDR1 MNHNY, CDR2 SVGAGI (reference sequence). The CDR3 protein is CASSYAAGNYGYTF. The DNA for the CDR3 is TGTGCCAGCAGTTACGCTGCAGGGAACTATGGCTACACCTTC.

The gene calls are TRBV5-1 and TRBJ1-5, with TRBD1 identical over 7 bases. CDR3 length: 15 amino acids. From germline, CDR1 is SGHRS and CDR2 YFSETQ. Trimming cost V 0 bases and J 5 bases; bases outside gene matches: 5. CDR3 protein: CASSLGGTDDQPQHF. DNA for the CDR3: TGCGCCAGCAGCTTGGGAGGGACAGACGATCAGCCCCAGCATTTT.

V and J are TRBV5-1 and TRBJ2-2, with 9 bases matching TRBD2. CDR3 length: 15 residues. V lost 3 bases, J lost 3 bases, and 3 bases stayed unmatched. Per the germline V gene, CDR1 is SGHRS and CDR2 is YFSETQ. The CDR3 reads CASSSAGGDTGELFF. The DNA of the CDR3 is TGCGCCAGCAGCTCAGCGGGAGGTGACACCGGGGAGCTGTTTTTT.

The chain combines TRBV27 with TRBJ2-2; D is possibly TRBD1 (5 bases). Germline V gene data show CDR1 as MNHEY and CDR2 as SMNVEV (reference sequence). Trimming pared 7 bases from V and 3 bases from J, leaving 18 bases between. The CDR3 loop spans 16 amino acids. This CDR3 reads CASTYSGLTYTGELFF. The CDR3 DNA sequence: TGTGCCAGCACCTACTCAGGGTTGACGTACACCGGGGAGCTGTTTTTT.

V usage is TRBV5-1 and J usage is TRBJ2-3; the match to TRBD2 covers 9 bases. The germline gives CDR1 SGHRS, CDR2 YFSETQ. The CDR3 has 14 residues. The J segment lost 2 bases and the V segment lost 5 bases, leaving 3 bases of the junction unmatched. CDR3 DNA sequence: TGCGCCAGCAGTCCTAGCGGGACCACAGATACGCAGTATTTT. Its protein is CASSPSGTTDTQYF.

The chain carries TRBV7-2 and TRBJ2-4; no clear D. Between the trimmed V and J ends, which lost 3 bases and 8 bases, there was a span of 14 bases. The CDR3 contains 14 residues. CDR1 and CDR2 (germline): SGHTA, FQGNSA. The CDR3 is CASSFDPGEDIQYF. In nucleotides, the CDR3 is TGTGCCAGCAGCTTCGACCCCGGAGAGGACATTCAGTACTTC.

The V gene is TRBV6-5, the J gene TRBJ2-7; D gene unclear. The V gene lost 0 bases and the J gene lost 0 bases, with 6 bases spanning the gap. The CDR3 runs to 14 residues. Looked up from germline, CDR1 is MNHEY and CDR2 is SVGAGI. CDR3 in DNA: TGTGCCAGCAGTTACTCAGAAAGCTCCTACGAGCAGTACTTC. Protein sequence: CASSYSESSYEQYF.

In its sample, this clone was seen once. The CDR3 coding sequence is TGTGCCAGCAGCTTATACCGGGGTATGGGCACCGGGGAGCTGTTTTTT. Its translation is CASSLYRGMGTGELFF. The rearrangement uses TRBV11-1 and TRBJ2-2, with a weak D call TRBD2 (5 bases). Germline CDR1 reads SGHAT; CDR2 reads FQDESV (reference sequence). V was shortened by 2 bases and J by 4 bases, with 14 bases between the two germline ends. The CDR3 has 16 amino acids.

The chain links TRBV10-3 to TRBJ2-1; D is ambiguous. Germline assignment: CDR1 ENHRY and CDR2 SYGVKD. Between the trimmed V and J ends, which lost 0 bases and 5 bases, there was a span of 5 bases. This CDR3 region has 13 residues. CDR3 coding DNA: TGTGCCATCAGTGAGTCGCCGAACAATGAGCAGTTCTTC. The encoded protein is CAISESPNNEQFF.